The 30 T cell receptor beta chains reported below all come from one sample, sequenced in a study of CD8+CD57+ T cells in acquired aplastic anemia. Researchers used genomic DNA as the template to profile TCR beta VDJ and CDR3. TCRdb ran MiXCR on the reads and lists one entry per CDR3 protein. The data hold just over 400,000 distinct CDR3 sequences, with just under 70% observed a single time. Sequenced: sorted CD4+, CD8+, or CD8+CD57+ T cells (not recorded which) from PBMCs. These receptors were taken from a human donor in good health, serving as a control.

Comments on this clonotype: The conserved closing phenylalanine or tryptophan is absent in this CDR3, likely reflecting a read error. The chain is built from TRBV12-5 and TRBJ2-7, with 8 positions matching TRBD1. V lost 6 bases to trimming and J lost 3 bases; unmatched junction nucleotides: 16. CDR1 and CDR2 from the germline V gene are LGHNT and FRNRAP. The CDR3 length is 17 residues. CDR3 residues: CASGHRGAPGGNYEQYS. For the CDR3, the DNA is TGTGCTAGTGGACATAGGGGAGCCCCAGGGGGCAACTACGAGCAGTACTCC.

This sequence joins TRBV12-3 or TRBV12-4 and TRBJ1-1; TRBD1 agrees at 8 bases. The J segment lost 5 bases and the V segment lost 3 bases, leaving 5 bases of the junction unmatched. The CDR3 sequence is 14 residues long. CDR3 region: CASSLTGVGTEAFF. The CDR3 DNA sequence: TGTGCCAGCAGTTTGACAGGGGTTGGGACTGAAGCTTTCTTT.

There are many counts of this clonotype. The V call is TRBV7-6, the J call TRBJ2-7; D uncertain. CDR1 is SGHVS, CDR2 FNYEAQ, per germline. Deletions cut 0 bases from V and 5 bases from J, with 11 bases between. The CDR3 sequence is 14 residues long. The chain's CDR3 is CASSLAMPADEQYF. The DNA for the CDR3 is TGTGCCAGCAGCTTAGCTATGCCAGCCGACGAGCAGTACTTC.

This clonotype was observed at least ten times. The chain recombines TRBV20-1 with TRBJ2-2, with 7 bases that match TRBD1. The junction had 15 bases not matched to a gene; V was cut back by 3 bases and J by 8 bases. The length of the CDR3 is 16 residues. Germline V CDR1 and CDR2: DFQATT, SNEGSKA (reference sequence). DNA of the CDR3: TGCAGTGCTAGCCCTCAGGGGGACAGAGGATCAGGGGAGCTGTTTTTT. Its translation: CSASPQGDRGSGELFF.

The rearrangement joins TRBV11-2 to TRBJ2-5; D is undetermined. The ends were cut back, 1 base at V and 2 bases at J, with 20 bases in the middle. The germline gives CDR1 SGHAT, CDR2 FQNNGV. CDR3 length: 18 residues. This CDR3 is CASSLAGRGGTSQETQYF. CDR3 sequence (DNA): TGTGCCAGCAGCTTAGCCGGAAGAGGCGGTACGTCTCAAGAGACCCAGTACTTC.

With respect to this clonotype: Because it lacks the conserved phenylalanine or tryptophan at the end, this CDR3 is likely a read error. The limits of the CDR3 on the DNA are not certain, so only TCRdb's listed CDR3 is given. The rearrangement joins TRBV7-9 to TRBJ1-1; the table's D call, TRBD1, has no DNA check behind it. The CDR3 comprises 12 residues, both ends counted. Per germline, CDR1 SEHNR and CDR2 FQNEAQ (reference sequence). The CDR3 protein is CASSRLQGEAII.

Comment on this clonotype: A junction boundary mismatches the germline segment, possibly from a read error. The chain couples TRBV29-1 to TRBJ2-1, with D unresolved. In germline, CDR1 is SQVTM, CDR2 ANQGSEA. CDR3 size: 14 residues. The CDR3 DNA reads as TGCAGCGTCAGCTCGCCGGCAATCTACAATTCGCCGCTCTTC. Its protein product is CSVSSPAIYNSPLF.

V gene TRBV9 combines with J gene TRBJ2-1; D uncertain. CDR1 and CDR2 (germline): SGDLS, YYNGEE. The CDR3 totals 15 residues. The V gene lost 4 bases and the J gene lost 10 bases, with 21 bases spanning the gap. The CDR3 DNA reads TGTGCCAGCAGCCTAGATCCGCGCGAAGCCTACGAGCAGTTCTTC. It is translated as CASSLDPREAYEQFF.

This clonotype was observed at least ten times. The CDR3 DNA is TGTGCCAGCAGCCCCAGACAGGACAATGAGCAGTTCTTC. Its translation: CASSPRQDNEQFF. The V call is TRBV11-3, the J call TRBJ2-1, with D tentatively TRBD1 (6 bases). V was pared by 5 bases and J by 5 bases, with 10 bases between. The CDR3 extends over 13 amino acids. CDR1 is SGHNT and CDR2 is YENEEA in the germline V gene. The full variable domain, its missing parts supplied by reference TRBV11-3 and TRBJ2-1, is EAGVVQSPRYKIIEKKQPVAFWCNPISGHNTLYWYLQNLGQGPELLIRYENEEAVDDSQLPKDRFSAERLKGVDSTLKIQPAELGDSAVYLCASSPRQDNEQFFGPGTRLTVL.

The sample holds many counts of this clonotype. The J gene is TRBJ2-5, the V gene TRBV12-3 or TRBV12-4; TRBD1 matches 9 bases. CDR3 length: 14 amino acids. The V segment lost 6 bases and the J segment 5 bases; nucleotides outside the gene matches: 7. The CDR3 region is CASRWTGVSETQYF. The CDR3 region has the DNA TGTGCCAGCAGATGGACAGGGGTAAGCGAGACCCAGTACTTC.

J is TRBJ1-6 and V is TRBV10-3, with D tentatively TRBD1 (5 bases). Germline lookup yields CDR1 ENHRY and CDR2 SYGVKD. Between the trimmed V and J ends, which lost 0 bases and 10 bases, there was a span of 7 bases. CDR3 length: 13 amino acids. The CDR3 region has the DNA TGTGCCATCAGTGAGTCGAAGGGGTCACCCCTCCACTTT. Its translation is CAISESKGSPLHF.

This clonotype came up many times. This chain connects TRBV20-1 to TRBJ2-5, with D perhaps TRBD2 (7 bases). The germline V gene has CDR1 DFQATT and CDR2 SNEGSKA (reference sequence). Trimming took 1 base from V and 5 from J, leaving 14 bases between them. The CDR3 extends over 14 amino acids. The CDR3 protein is CSARVGGAGETQYF. DNA of the CDR3: TGCAGTGCTAGAGTGGGGGGGGCAGGGGAGACCCAGTACTTC.

The V call is TRBV12-3 or TRBV12-4, the J call TRBJ1-2; TRBD1 agrees at 9 bases. The CDR3 is made up of 16 amino acids. V lost 8 bases and J lost 7; bases outside the gene matches: 17. The chain's CDR3 is CASGVSPWDRDTGYTF. The DNA of the CDR3 is TGTGCCAGCGGTGTATCGCCCTGGGACAGGGATACTGGCTACACCTTC.

This clonotype was recorded many times. J is TRBJ1-3 and V is TRBV19; 7 bases are shared with TRBD1. J gave up 0 bases and V 5 bases, and 4 bases lay outside the gene matches. The CDR3 is 15 residues long. The germline V gene encodes CDR1 LNHDA and CDR2 SQIVND (reference sequence). CDR3 region: CASSSTGDSGNTIYF. The CDR3 coding sequence is TGTGCCAGTAGTTCTACAGGGGACTCTGGAAACACCATATATTTT.

On this clonotype: One end of the junction does not line up with germline, which may come from a read error. This chain joins TRBV7-2 and TRBJ2-1; maybe TRBD2 (5 bases). Germline-derived CDR1 and CDR2 are SGHTA and FQGNSA. The CDR3 loop spans 13 amino acids. As DNA, the CDR3 is TGTGCCAGCAGCTTAGCGGGAGTAGATGAGCAGACGTTC. This sequence encodes CASSLAGVDEQTF.

The chain combines TRBV7-6 with TRBJ2-1; D could derive from TRBD1 or TRBD2 (5 bases each). V lost 1 base and J 8 bases, leaving 15 bases between the germline ends. The CDR3 is 15 amino acids. Germline lookup yields CDR1 SGHVS and CDR2 FNYEAQ. CDR3: CASSLGSDRIDEQFF. As DNA, the CDR3 is TGTGCCAGCAGCTTAGGTAGCGACAGAATCGATGAGCAGTTCTTC. The whole variable domain, filled in from reference TRBV7-6 and TRBJ2-1, reads GAGVSQSPRYKVTKRGQDVALRCDPISGHVSLYWYRQALGQGPEFLTYFNYEAQQDKSGLPNDRFSAERPEGSISTLTIQRTEQRDSAMYRCASSLGSDRIDEQFFGPGTRLTVL.

With respect to this clonotype: This may arise from a read error, as a much more abundant clone is one base away. This rearrangement joins TRBV19 to TRBJ1-2; 7 bases map to TRBD1. Germline CDR1 reads LNHDA; CDR2 reads SQIVND (reference sequence). CDR3 length: 16 amino acids. CDR3 residues: CASAPPGTAANHGYTF. CDR3 coding DNA: TGTGCCAGTGCACCGCCCGGGACAGCAGCTAACCATGGCTACACCTTC.

There are many counts of this clonotype. The chain links TRBV7-2 to TRBJ1-5; no clear D. Germline values: CDR1 SGHTA, CDR2 FQGNSA. V was clipped by 4 bases and J by 7 bases, with 8 bases between them. This CDR3 is built from 12 residues. Here the CDR3 DNA reads TGTGCCAGCAGCTCATATACCCAGCCCCAGCATTTT. It codes for CASSSYTQPQHF.

To note about this clonotype: It is likely a read error, because the conserved phenylalanine at the end of the CDR3 is missing. Because the CDR3's place on the DNA is in doubt, the DNA is left out and the CDR3 is given as listed by TCRdb. The chain has TRBV7-2 and TRBJ1-1. Germline-derived CDR1 and CDR2 are SGHTA and FQGNSA. 13 amino acids form the CDR3, both terminal residues included. The CDR3 region is CASSDTRNNEGFI.

This clonotype was counted many times. V gene TRBV6-2 or TRBV6-3 combines with J gene TRBJ2-2; 10 bases are shared with TRBD2. V was pared by 4 bases and J by 7 bases, with 6 bases of the junction left unmatched. Germline V gene data show CDR1 as MNHEY and CDR2 as SVGEGT. The CDR3 length is 15 residues. CDR3 residues: CASSFLAGAGGELFF. The CDR3 nucleotides read TGTGCCAGCAGTTTCCTAGCGGGGGCTGGCGGGGAGCTGTTTTTT.

The genes are TRBV12-3 or TRBV12-4 and TRBJ1-1; no reliable D call. V was pared by 6 bases and J by 1 base, with 15 bases between. The CDR3 totals 15 residues. The CDR3 nucleotides are TGTGCCAGCAGAGGCAATCCGGGCGGGAACACTGAAGCTTTCTTT. This gives the protein CASRGNPGGNTEAFF.

Worth noting for this clonotype: At one of its ends the junction is not consistent with the germline gene, which may arise from a read error. The V call is TRBV7-7, the J call TRBJ2-2; D may be TRBD1 (5 bases). From germline, CDR1 is SSHAT and CDR2 FNYEAQ (reference sequence). This CDR3 comprises 15 residues. CDR3 DNA: TGTGCTAGCAGCCAGCACTCGAGTAAAGCACAGGTACGCTTTTTT. It translates to CASSQHSSKAQVRFF.

The rearrangement links TRBV7-2 to TRBJ2-3, with D unclear. The length of the CDR3 is 16 residues. The germline V gene encodes CDR1 SGHTA and CDR2 FQGNSA. The V end lost 1 base, the J end lost 12 bases, and 23 bases lay between the germline ends. CDR3 nucleotide sequence: TGTGCCAGCAGCTTAGGTCTTCAGCATAATTCACCCCTCCAGTATTTT. Amino acids: CASSLGLQHNSPLQYF.

This rearrangement joins TRBV6-6 to TRBJ1-4; D call uncertain. The V and J ends lost 6 bases and 4 bases respectively, with 9 bases between them. Germline-derived CDR1 and CDR2 are MNHNY and SVGAGI (reference sequence). The CDR3 sequence is 13 residues long. DNA of the CDR3: TGTGCCAGCAGCGAGGCAGTTAATGAAAAACTGTTTTTT. It encodes CASSEAVNEKLFF.

The CDR3 loop is CAGPGAYGVDGYTF. CDR3 sequence (DNA): TGTGCCGGCCCCGGCGCATACGGTGTAGATGGCTACACCTTC. This chain joins TRBV25-1 and TRBJ1-2; D gene unclear. The CDR3 runs 14 residues. V was cut by 11 bases and J by 6 bases, with 22 bases left in between. Germline V gene data show CDR1 as MGHDK and CDR2 as SYGVNS.

The chain is built from TRBV7-2 and TRBJ1-2; D is undetermined. This CDR3 contains 15 residues. Deletions cut 0 bases from V and 11 bases from J, with 19 bases between. The germline gives CDR1 SGHTA, CDR2 FQGNSA. DNA of the CDR3: TGTGCCAGCAGCTTAGCGGGAACAGCTTACGAGCAGTACACCTTC. It specifies CASSLAGTAYEQYTF.

The chain joins TRBV7-9 to TRBJ2-5; D is tentatively TRBD1 or TRBD2 (7 bases each). V was clipped by 5 bases and J by 5 bases, with 15 bases between them. The CDR3 runs 14 residues. The germline V gene has CDR1 SEHNR and CDR2 FQNEAQ (reference sequence). CDR3 coding DNA: TGTGCCAGCAGCAAAACAGGGGAGGGGGAGACCCAGTACTTC. Translation: CASSKTGEGETQYF. Combining the CDR3 with reference TRBV7-9 and TRBJ2-5 gives the whole variable domain DTGVSQNPRHKITKRGQNVTFRCDPISEHNRLYWYRQTLGQGPEFLTYFQNEAQLEKSRLLSDRFSAERPKGSFSTLEIQRTEQGDSAMYLCASSKTGEGETQYFGPGTRLLVL.

To note about this clonotype: Its ends do not fully match the called genes, so a read error is possible. This sequence joins TRBV7-3 and TRBJ1-1; D is perhaps TRBD1 (5 bases). This CDR3 is built from 14 residues. CDR1 and CDR2 (germline): SGHTA, FQGTGA. The CDR3 reads CASSSDGAQTDGLF. The DNA of the CDR3 is TGTGCCAGCAGCTCCGACGGGGCGCAGACTGATGGTTTATTT.

In this sample, this clonotype turned up many times. The chain carries TRBV6-1 and TRBJ1-4, with D tentatively TRBD1 (6 bases). V was pared by 5 bases and J by 7 bases, with 11 bases between. The germline CDR1 and CDR2 sequences are MNHNS and SASEGT. CDR3 length equals 13 residues. This CDR3 reads CASSKTGSEKLFF. CDR3 bases: TGTGCCAGCAGTAAAACAGGGAGTGAAAAACTGTTTTTT.

In its sample, this clonotype was seen many times. V usage is TRBV10-2 and J usage is TRBJ1-2, with D hard to call. This CDR3 is 14 amino acids long. Trimming shortened V by 3 bases and J by 4 bases, and 12 bases separated the two germline ends. Germline V gene lookup returns CDR1 WSHSY and CDR2 SAAADI. The CDR3 DNA follows: TGCGCCAGCAGTGAAAGGGCGCTCACCTATGGCTACACCTTC. Translating gives CASSERALTYGYTF.